This TCR beta chain was recovered during a study of T cells after yellow fever vaccination. General study results and limits: The secondary response was weaker but peaked faster, day 5 versus 15. One caveat is that FACS-sorted repertoires could contain abundant clonotypes contaminating from the bulk population. The study re-detected most primary-vaccination clones after the booster (about 96% CD4, roughly 90% CD8).

The CDR3 spans 14 residues. The ends lost 2 bases at V and 7 bases at J; junction bases unmatched: 3. Per germline, CDR1 MNHEY and CDR2 SVGAGI. TCRdb re-derived calls from the 5' RACE reads in MiXCR, one entry per CDR3 protein. The table has around 320,000 distinct CDR3 sequences, roughly 4.3% seen once. With regard to this clonotype: The antigen remains undetermined.

This TCR was sampled from a man between 18 and 35 years old who received the YFV17D yellow fever vaccine. The specimen comprised PBMCs, sampled 15 days after the yellow fever booster vaccination. The chain combines TRBV6-5 with TRBJ2-1; 9 positions agree with TRBD1. CDR3 sequence reads: CASSYRDRVNEQFF. CDR3 DNA sequence: TGTGCCAGCAGTTACCGGGACAGGGTAAATGAGCAGTTCTTC.